A selection of T cell receptor beta chains follows, all from one sample in a study of CD8 T cells in Susac syndrome. TCRdb fed the immunoSEQ multiplex PCR reads into MiXCR, producing one record per CDR3 protein. This table has some 110,000 distinct CDR3 sequences, 85% to 95% appearing once. The specimen sequenced was CD4+ T cells from PBMCs. The receptor set was obtained from a human donor with multiple sclerosis. The CDR3 runs from the conserved cysteine through the conserved F or W. Each record gives: CDR3 protein, clone size, V gene, J gene. Size is stated for part of the rows, as once, few or many counts, or as a class when the clone is expanded.

CDR3aa: CASSRDRADQPQHF
abundance: once
v_gene: TRBV12-3/TRBV12-4
j_gene: TRBJ1-5

CDR3aa: CASSLSSGQETQYF
abundance: NA
v_gene: TRBV11-2
j_gene: TRBJ2-5

CDR3aa: CASSVDQSSYNEQFF
abundance: NA
v_gene: TRBV9
j_gene: TRBJ2-1

CDR3aa: CASSLRMGQGTEAFF
abundance: NA
v_gene: TRBV11-2
j_gene: TRBJ1-1

CDR3aa: CAIGRSEQYF
abundance: once
v_gene: TRBV10-3
j_gene: TRBJ2-7

CDR3aa: CSARVQGSYNEQFF
abundance: NA
v_gene: TRBV20-1
j_gene: TRBJ2-1

CDR3aa: CAISVYRDSETQYF
abundance: NA
v_gene: TRBV10-3
j_gene: TRBJ2-5

CDR3aa: CSARDAKSSYNEQFF
abundance: NA
v_gene: TRBV20-1
j_gene: TRBJ2-1

CDR3aa: CASSGQGETQYF
abundance: NA
v_gene: TRBV2
j_gene: TRBJ2-5

CDR3aa: CASSRGVKGGMNTEAFF
abundance: NA
v_gene: TRBV4-1
j_gene: TRBJ1-1